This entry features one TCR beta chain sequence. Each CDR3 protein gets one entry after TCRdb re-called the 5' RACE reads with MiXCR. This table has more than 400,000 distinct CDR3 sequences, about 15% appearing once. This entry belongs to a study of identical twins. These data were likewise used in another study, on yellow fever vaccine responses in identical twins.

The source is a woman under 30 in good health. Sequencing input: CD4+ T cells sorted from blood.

The CDR3 region is CASSLGRGHYGYTF. The CDR3 DNA reads as TGTGCCAGCAGTTTGGGCAGGGGGCACTATGGCTACACCTTC. V is TRBV28 and J is TRBJ1-2; 8 bases fit TRBD1. V lost 3 bases and J lost 3; bases outside the gene matches: 3. CDR3 size: 14 residues. CDR1 is MDHEN, CDR2 SYDVKM, per germline.